The 22 T cell receptor beta chains below were found in one sample sequenced in a study of blood T cell repertoires in COVID-19. Repertoires were generated with immunoSEQ multiplex PCR, while TCRdb's copy carries only in-frame clones and drops some. The sample holds around 18,000 clones, approximately 88% seen once. Sequencing used peripheral blood. Receptor source: a human donor in a cohort sampled during active COVID-19.

The chain couples TRBV7-3 to TRBJ1-1, with D possibly matching TRBD1 (6 bases). Trimming took off 5 bases at V and 5 bases at J, with 12 bases between the two ends. Germline V gene data show CDR1 as SGHTA and CDR2 as FQGTGA. The CDR3 has 13 residues. The DNA of the CDR3 is TGTGCCAGCAGCATGACGACAGGTACTGAAGCTTTCTTT. Amino acids: CASSMTTGTEAFF.

The chain joins TRBV7-6 to TRBJ2-1, with 8 nucleotides matching TRBD2. The length of the CDR3 is 15 residues. CDR1 and CDR2 (germline): SGHVS, FNYEAQ. Losses at the gene ends were 5 bases for V and 6 bases for J; bases not matched to a gene: 9. CDR3 sequence reads: CASSRLAGPTNEQFF. CDR3 DNA sequence: TGTGCCAGCAGCCGATTAGCGGGGCCCACCAATGAGCAGTTCTTC. The full variable domain, completed using reference TRBV7-6 and TRBJ2-1, is GAGVSQSPRYKVTKRGQDVALRCDPISGHVSLYWYRQALGQGPEFLTYFNYEAQQDKSGLPNDRFSAERPEGSISTLTIQRTEQRDSAMYRCASSRLAGPTNEQFFGPGTRLTVL.

The chain links TRBV18 to TRBJ2-3, with TRBD1 identical over 8 bases. This CDR3 has 15 amino acids. The J segment lost 5 bases and the V segment lost 6 bases, leaving 10 bases of the junction unmatched. Germline CDR1 reads KGHSH; CDR2 reads LQKENI. The CDR3 region has the DNA TGTGCCAGCTCTCCCCGGCAGGGGGCGAAAGATACGCAGTATTTT. Protein product: CASSPRQGAKDTQYF.

The chain employs TRBV28 and TRBJ1-2, with 10 bases matching TRBD1. Germline CDR1 reads MDHEN; CDR2 reads SYDVKM. This CDR3 is 17 amino acids long. Losses at the gene ends were 6 bases for V and 8 bases for J; bases not matched to a gene: 18. The DNA for the CDR3 is TGTGCCAGCAGCTCAGAGACAGGGGGCGGGCCGCCGAGCGGCTACACCTTC. It encodes CASSSETGGGPPSGYTF.

This chain joins TRBV5-1 and TRBJ2-2; TRBD2 matches at 16 bases. Losses at the gene ends were 4 bases for V and 5 bases for J; bases not matched to a gene: 11. CDR3 length equals 19 residues. The V gene's germline CDR1 is SGHRS and CDR2 YFSETQ. Here the CDR3 DNA reads TGCGCCAGCAGCGCCAACCCTGGGACTAGCGGGGGGGCGACCGGGGAGCTGTTTTTT. This encodes CASSANPGTSGGATGELFF.

This clone showed up just once. The rearrangement joins TRBV6-5 to TRBJ2-7, with TRBD1 matching 7 bases. The CDR3 is 15 amino acids. Unmatched junction bases numbered 10, after V lost 5 bases and J lost 3 bases. Germline CDR1 MNHEY, CDR2 SVGAGI. The CDR3 loop reads CASSLTGAAIYEQYF. CDR3 in DNA: TGTGCCAGCAGTCTCACAGGGGCTGCGATCTACGAGCAGTACTTC.

In nucleotides, the CDR3 is TGTGCCAGCAGCGTGCGGGGGGCCCAAGAGACCCAGTACTTC. Encoded protein: CASSVRGAQETQYF. This rearrangement joins TRBV7-2 to TRBJ2-5; 8 bases fit TRBD2. Trimming removed 5 bases from V and 1 base from J; junction bases left unmatched: 3. This CDR3 is 14 amino acids long. CDR1 is SGHTA and CDR2 is FQGNSA in the germline V gene.

The V call is TRBV12-5, the J call TRBJ2-3; 11 bases fit TRBD1. This CDR3 is built from 18 residues. Trimming cost V 6 bases and J 3 bases; bases outside gene matches: 14. Germline V CDR1 and CDR2: LGHNT, FRNRAP. The CDR3 DNA reads as TGTGCTAGTGGCCGCAACCCGGGAGGGACAGGGGGTACAGATACGCAGTATTTT. Translation: CASGRNPGGTGGTDTQYF.

V and J are TRBV10-3 and TRBJ2-1, with TRBD2 as a possible D gene (5 bases). The CDR3 runs 14 residues. The germline V and J ends were trimmed by 4 bases and 10 bases, with 17 bases remaining between them. Germline CDR1 ENHRY, CDR2 SYGVKD. CDR3 nucleotides: TGTGCCATCAGTGTAATGAGTAAGGGCGGGGAGCAGTTCTTC. This gives the protein CAISVMSKGGEQFF.

CDR3 bases: TGCAGTGCTAGTCGGTACACTGAAGCTTTCTTT. Amino acid sequence: CSASRYTEAFF. This rearrangement joins TRBV20-1 to TRBJ1-1, with D uncertain. Trimming removed 3 bases at V and 3 bases at J, with 5 bases between. Germline CDR1 reads DFQATT; CDR2 reads SNEGSKA (reference sequence). CDR3 length: 11 residues.

This chain connects TRBV29-1 to TRBJ2-7; no reliable D call. This CDR3 is 11 amino acids long. CDR1 is SQVTM, CDR2 ANQGSEA, per germline. V lost 7 bases to trimming and J lost 1 base, with 8 bases between them. As DNA, the CDR3 is TGCAGCGCCCTAAAGTCCTACGAGCAGTACTTC. Protein sequence: CSALKSYEQYF.

The chain couples TRBV18 to TRBJ2-3, with a weak D call TRBD2 (5 bases). The length of the CDR3 is 14 residues. Per germline, CDR1 KGHSH and CDR2 LQKENI. V dropped 3 bases and J dropped 6 bases, with 13 bases sitting between them. The CDR3 reads CASSPSGRADTQYF. In DNA form, the CDR3 reads TGTGCCAGCTCACCCTCGGGAAGGGCTGATACGCAGTATTTT.

The rearrangement links TRBV6-2 or TRBV6-3 to TRBJ2-2; weak D call: TRBD1 (5 bases). From germline, CDR1 is MNHEY and CDR2 SVGEGT. This CDR3 has 15 residues. V shed 2 bases and J shed 0 bases, with 7 bases lying between them. CDR3 coding DNA: TGTGCCAGCAGTTACGTCAGGGCGAACACCGGGGAGCTGTTTTTT. Translating gives CASSYVRANTGELFF.

The chain carries TRBV3-1 (or the pseudogene TRBV3-2) and TRBJ2-1, with 7 bases matching TRBD2. V lost 1 base to trimming and J lost 7 bases; unmatched junction nucleotides: 7. The CDR3 spans 15 residues. CDR1 LGHDT and CDR2 YNNKEL come from the germline V gene (reference sequence). The DNA of the CDR3 is TGTGCCAGCAGCCAAGGTAACGCGGGGGTGAATGAGCAGTTCTTC. This encodes CASSQGNAGVNEQFF.

The gene calls are TRBV28 and TRBJ2-7, with D tentatively TRBD2 (7 bases). The CDR3 is 15 amino acids. The V and J ends lost 7 bases and 5 bases respectively, with 21 bases between them. CDR1 MDHEN and CDR2 SYDVKM come from the germline V gene. The CDR3 spells CASNLFGGAIHEQYF. The CDR3 bases are TGTGCCAGCAACTTATTTGGGGGGGCAATCCACGAGCAGTACTTC.

V is TRBV29-1 and J is TRBJ1-2, with TRBD1 as a possible D gene (6 bases). The CDR3 spans 14 residues. The V gene lost 6 bases and the J gene lost 3 bases, with 17 bases spanning the gap. CDR1 and CDR2 from the germline V gene are SQVTM and ANQGSEA. CDR3 region: CSVGGDTVDYGYTF. The CDR3, as DNA: TGCAGCGTGGGGGGGGACACAGTCGACTATGGCTACACCTTC.

The chain couples TRBV29-1 to TRBJ2-3; TRBD2 matches 12 bases. Germline-derived CDR1 and CDR2 are SQVTM and ANQGSEA. This CDR3 comprises 14 residues. V shed 5 bases, J shed 1 base, and the junction held 1 base outside the gene matches. The DNA of the CDR3 is TGCAGCGTTACTAGCGGGGGGCGCACAGATACGCAGTATTTT. Translation: CSVTSGGRTDTQYF.

This clone was found once. This rearrangement joins TRBV28 to TRBJ1-1, with unresolved D. The CDR3 is 11 amino acids. Germline V gives CDR1 MDHEN, CDR2 SYDVKM. Trimming removed 5 bases from V and 10 bases from J, with 11 bases in between. CDR3 DNA: TGTGCCAGCAGTCATCGACTGGTAGCTTTCTTT. Translated: CASSHRLVAFF.

The gene calls are TRBV3-1 (or the pseudogene TRBV3-2) and TRBJ1-2; TRBD1 matches 7 bases. The CDR3 extends over 12 amino acids. V trimming: 4 bases; J trimming: 7 bases; junction bases outside the gene matches: 3. Germline V gene sequence: CDR1 LGHDT, CDR2 YNNKEL (reference sequence). The CDR3 is CASSRGTAGYTF. The CDR3 bases are TGTGCCAGCAGCCGTGGGACAGCTGGCTACACCTTC.

The CDR3 DNA reads as TGTGCCAGTACCTATGGGACAGGGCTCGTGAATGAGCAGTTCTTC. Protein sequence: CASTYGTGLVNEQFF. The gene calls are TRBV19 and TRBJ2-1, with 9 nucleotides matching TRBD1. Germline trimming cut 7 bases from V and 7 bases from J; bases unmatched to any gene: 11. Germline V gives CDR1 LNHDA, CDR2 SQIVND (reference sequence). This CDR3 contains 15 residues.

This clone was counted a single time. This chain joins TRBV11-2 and TRBJ2-7; TRBD2 matches 8 bases. The CDR3 has 15 residues. Germline CDR1 SGHAT, CDR2 FQNNGV. The J segment lost 4 bases and the V segment lost 1 base, leaving 6 bases of the junction unmatched. The CDR3 loop is CASSLGGGPSYEQYF. CDR3 sequence (DNA): TGTGCCAGCAGCTTAGGCGGGGGGCCGTCGTACGAGCAGTACTTC.

The rearrangement joins TRBV7-2 to TRBJ2-1; weak D call: TRBD2 (7 bases). V lost 4 bases and J 7 bases, leaving 23 bases between the germline ends. The CDR3 is made up of 17 amino acids. CDR1 SGHTA and CDR2 FQGNSA come from the germline V gene. CDR3: CASSSRRTGRGGNEQFF. The CDR3 coding sequence is TGTGCCAGCAGCTCAAGACGAACAGGGAGGGGGGGGAATGAGCAGTTCTTC.